The 29 T cell receptor beta chains below come from one sample, sequenced in a study of cytomegalovirus exposure and HLA in healthy donors. The PCR ran on 60 Vbeta and 13 Jbeta primers. Assay: immunoSEQ multiplex PCR; the TCRdb copy retains only in-frame clones and omits some. This repertoire shows about 150,000 clones, roughly 83% found once; its top ten account for approximately 8%. Sequenced sample: PBMCs. These TCRs come from a man aged 30-40 years in good health and CMV-seropositive.

Comments on this clone: The germline gene is not matched at one end of the junction; a read error may be the cause. The chain has TRBV7-7 and TRBJ2-7; no definite D call. Germline lookup yields CDR1 SSHAT and CDR2 FNYEAQ (reference sequence). There are 14 residues in the CDR3. The CDR3 here is CASSLSVSSYEQYF. The CDR3 DNA follows: TGTGCTAGCAGCTTAAGCGTGAGCTCCTACGAGCAGTACTTC.

This rearrangement joins TRBV7-2 to TRBJ1-4; 11 positions agree with TRBD1. The CDR3 sequence is 16 residues long. The germline V gene encodes CDR1 SGHTA and CDR2 FQGNSA. V shed 4 bases, J shed 6 bases, and the junction held 7 bases outside the gene matches. The CDR3 sequence: CASSYGQGARDEKLFF. DNA of the CDR3: TGTGCCAGCAGCTACGGACAGGGGGCACGAGATGAAAAACTGTTTTTT.

The genes are TRBV7-9 and TRBJ2-2, with D perhaps TRBD2 (5 bases). Trimming pared 7 bases from V and 5 bases from J, leaving 23 bases between. The V gene's germline CDR1 is SEHNR and CDR2 FQNEAQ (reference sequence). This CDR3 is 17 amino acids long. CDR3 coding DNA: TGTGCCAGCACTGACACTATATGGGGAGTTGAGACCGGGGAGCTGTTTTTT. Translation: CASTDTIWGVETGELFF.

The chain uses TRBV29-1 and TRBJ1-2; 9 bases line up with TRBD1. The J segment lost 4 bases and the V segment lost 6 bases, leaving 6 bases of the junction unmatched. The CDR3 covers 13 residues. Germline CDR1 SQVTM, CDR2 ANQGSEA. The CDR3: CSVGQGSPYGYTF. Written as DNA, the CDR3 is TGCAGCGTCGGACAGGGGTCGCCCTATGGCTACACCTTC. Together with reference TRBV29-1 and TRBJ1-2, the CDR3 gives the full variable domain: SAVISQKPSRDICQRGTSLTIQCQVDSQVTMMFWYRQQPGQSLTLIATANQGSEATYESGFVIDKFPISRPNLTFSTLTVSNMSPEDSSIYLCSVGQGSPYGYTFGSGTRLTVV.

The gene calls are TRBV30 and TRBJ2-6, with a possible D match to TRBD2 (5 bases). CDR3 size: 14 residues. Trimming shortened V by 2 bases and J by 3 bases, and 8 bases separated the two germline ends. CDR1 is GTSNPN and CDR2 is SVGIG in the germline V gene (reference sequence). The CDR3 loop reads CAWSPGDGANVLTF. DNA for the CDR3: TGTGCCTGGAGTCCCGGGGATGGGGCCAACGTCCTGACTTTC.

This chain links TRBV4-1 with TRBJ2-7; the D gene is possibly TRBD1 (6 bases). Deletions cut 2 bases from V and 5 bases from J, with 16 bases between. The CDR3 covers 15 residues. Per germline, CDR1 MGHRA and CDR2 YSYEKL. The DNA of the CDR3 is TGCGCCAGCAGCCAAAGGGGGACACAATCGGACGAGCAGTACTTC. This translates into CASSQRGTQSDEQYF.

The chain uses TRBV7-9 and TRBJ2-7, with 10 bases that match TRBD1. The CDR3 length is 16 residues. Germline V gene data show CDR1 as SEHNR and CDR2 as FQNEAQ (reference sequence). The J segment lost 1 base and the V segment lost 4 bases, leaving 7 bases of the junction unmatched. The CDR3 nucleotides are TGTGCCAGCAGCTCGACCCCGGGACAGGGGTCCTACGAGCAGTACTTC. Amino acids: CASSSTPGQGSYEQYF.

This chain uses TRBV6-1 with TRBJ2-1, with 8 positions matching TRBD2. From germline, CDR1 is MNHNS and CDR2 SASEGT. CDR3 length equals 13 residues. V was pared by 10 bases and J by 9 bases, with 11 bases of the junction left unmatched. The CDR3 DNA is TGTGCCACCCTGGGGGATAGCGGGATTGAGCAGTTCTTC. It is translated as CATLGDSGIEQFF.

The sample holds one count of this clone. This chain joins TRBV5-3 and TRBJ1-1; no clear D. TRBV5-3 is noted as an ORF with a role that remains uncertain. Trimming left V 0 bases short and J 1 base short, with 10 bases between. The CDR3 is 15 amino acids. The DNA for the CDR3 is TGTGCCAGAAGCTTGGCCCCTCCAGGGAACACTGAAGCTTTCTTT. This translates into CARSLAPPGNTEAFF.

V gene TRBV6-5 combines with J gene TRBJ2-3; D possibly corresponds to TRBD1 (5 bases). Trimming cost V 5 bases and J 8 bases, with 11 bases left between them. Germline CDR1 MNHEY, CDR2 SVGAGI. The CDR3 spans 12 residues. The CDR3: CASSPRGSTQYF. CDR3 DNA sequence: TGTGCCAGCAGTCCAAGGGGAAGTACGCAGTATTTT.

The chain links TRBV7-6 to TRBJ2-5; 9 bases line up with TRBD2. V dropped 5 bases and J dropped 5; count of bases not matched to a gene: 12. The CDR3 runs 16 residues. From germline, CDR1 is SGHVS and CDR2 FNYEAQ. The CDR3 loop reads CASSPRQAGGLETQYF. For the CDR3, the DNA is TGTGCCAGCAGCCCGCGACAGGCGGGGGGGCTGGAGACCCAGTACTTC.

The sample holds one count of this clone. This chain connects TRBV25-1 to TRBJ1-1; 7 bases fit TRBD1. The CDR3 covers 14 residues. The V gene's germline CDR1 is MGHDK and CDR2 SYGVNS. J was trimmed by 3 bases and V by 7 bases; bases with no gene match: 8. The CDR3 sequence: CASTRQGGHTEAFF. Here the CDR3 DNA reads TGTGCCAGCACAAGACAGGGAGGTCACACTGAAGCTTTCTTT.

This clone was counted once. The chain joins TRBV5-6 to TRBJ2-5, with 7 bases lining up with TRBD2. The CDR3 runs 16 residues. V shed 0 bases, J shed 1 base, and the junction held 6 bases outside the gene matches. Germline CDR1 and CDR2: SGHDT and YYEEEE. CDR3 nucleotides: TGTGCCAGCAGCTTGGAGAGGCGGGGGAGCCAAGAGACCCAGTACTTC. Translated, it gives CASSLERRGSQETQYF.

This clone was recorded a few times. The chain employs TRBV15 and TRBJ2-5, with TRBD1 matching 12 bases. CDR1 is LNHNV, CDR2 YYDKDF, per germline (reference sequence). Trimming took 3 bases from V and 5 from J; bases not matched to a gene: 10. This CDR3 has 17 amino acids. CDR3 amino acids: CATSSDIGTGGYETQYF. The CDR3 DNA is TGTGCCACCAGCAGCGACATCGGGACAGGGGGCTACGAGACCCAGTACTTC.

The rearrangement joins TRBV9 to TRBJ2-3; 7 bases line up with TRBD1. CDR1 is SGDLS, CDR2 YYNGEE, per germline. V lost 0 bases, J lost 7 bases, and 8 bases stayed unmatched. This CDR3 is built from 15 residues. Here the CDR3 reads CASSVVPGGHNTQYF. The CDR3 DNA sequence: TGTGCCAGCAGCGTAGTGCCAGGGGGACATAATACGCAGTATTTT.

In this sample, this clone turned up a few times. CDR3 loop: CASSVAVNTEAFF. CDR3 DNA sequence: TGTGCCAGCAGCGTAGCTGTGAACACTGAAGCTTTCTTT. The rearrangement joins TRBV9 to TRBJ1-1; D not resolved. There are 13 residues in the CDR3. V was cut by 0 bases and J by 0 bases, with 3 bases left in between. Germline V gives CDR1 SGDLS, CDR2 YYNGEE.

The CDR3 loop reads CASTEDRLGNQPQHF. DNA for the CDR3: TGTGCCAGCACCGAGGATAGACTGGGCAATCAGCCCCAGCATTTT. The chain has TRBV2 and TRBJ1-5; D is uncertain. This CDR3 spans 15 amino acids. Deletions cut 7 bases from V and 2 bases from J, with 15 bases between. Germline V gene lookup returns CDR1 SNHLY and CDR2 FYNNEI.

The chain has TRBV7-3 and TRBJ2-2, with D hard to call. This CDR3 comprises 13 residues. Germline V gives CDR1 SGHTA, CDR2 FQGTGA. Trimming removed 5 bases from V and 4 bases from J, with 8 bases in between. The CDR3: CASSASSTGELFF. CDR3 nucleotides: TGTGCCAGCAGCGCGTCTTCCACCGGGGAGCTGTTTTTT.

The V call is TRBV15, the J call TRBJ1-5; 8 nucleotides match TRBD1. Trimming took 2 bases from V and 5 from J; bases not matched to a gene: 11. Per germline, CDR1 LNHNV and CDR2 YYDKDF (reference sequence). The CDR3 has 17 residues. In nucleotides, the CDR3 is TGTGCCACCAGCAGACCAGCTGGACAGGGTGGGGATCAGCCCCAGCATTTT. Its translation is CATSRPAGQGGDQPQHF.

This clone has more than one count but fewer than ten. This chain joins TRBV19 and TRBJ1-1; D unclear. CDR1 LNHDA and CDR2 SQIVND come from the germline V gene (reference sequence). V lost 8 bases, J lost 7 bases, and 14 bases lay in between. This CDR3 contains 12 residues. The CDR3 here is CASCSPAGEAFF. As DNA, the CDR3 is TGTGCCAGTTGCTCCCCGGCGGGTGAAGCTTTCTTT.

J is TRBJ1-1 and V is TRBV6-1, with 7 bases matching TRBD1. The germline V gene has CDR1 MNHNS and CDR2 SASEGT. The V segment lost 1 base and the J segment 11 bases; nucleotides outside the gene matches: 13. The CDR3 sequence is 15 residues long. The DNA of the CDR3 is TGTGCCAGCAGTGAAGTGGTGACAGGGATTAAGTTTGCTTTCTTT. Amino acids: CASSEVVTGIKFAFF.

This clone showed up just once. The gene calls are TRBV19 and TRBJ2-3; D might be TRBD2 (6 bases). CDR1 is LNHDA, CDR2 SQIVND, per germline (reference sequence). This CDR3 comprises 14 residues. V was trimmed by 6 bases and J by 1 base, leaving 11 bases between them. The CDR3 DNA reads TGTGCCAGTAGGTCTGAGCGGGGCACAGATACGCAGTATTTT. Translated: CASRSERGTDTQYF.

The chain uses TRBV7-9 and TRBJ1-2, with 7 nucleotides matching TRBD1. The CDR3 covers 13 residues. Germline V CDR1 and CDR2: SEHNR, FQNEAQ (reference sequence). Trimming at V came to 1 base and at J to 6 bases, leaving 2 bases not matched to a gene. In nucleotides, the CDR3 is TGTGCCAGCAGCTTAGGGGACAGTGATGGCTACACCTTC. This gives the protein CASSLGDSDGYTF.

J is TRBJ2-5 and V is TRBV10-3; D possibly corresponds to TRBD2 (7 bases). The J call is uncertain, as TRBJ2-7 better fits the DNA end. Germline V gene sequence: CDR1 ENHRY, CDR2 SYGVKD. CDR3 length: 14 residues. The CDR3 protein is CAIRTGGAMDEQYF. In DNA form, the CDR3 reads TGTGCCATCAGAACTGGGGGGGCGATGGACGAGCAGTACTTC.

The chain has TRBV6-5 and TRBJ1-2, with D possibly TRBD1 on 6 matching bases. V gave up 4 bases and J gave up 4 bases, with 16 bases separating them. From germline, CDR1 is MNHEY and CDR2 SVGAGI. The CDR3 totals 15 residues. The CDR3 sequence: CASSLDSAIGYGYTF. The CDR3 region has the DNA TGTGCCAGCAGTTTGGACAGCGCCATCGGCTATGGCTACACCTTC.

The J gene is TRBJ1-1, the V gene TRBV27; TRBD1 might be the D (6 bases). Germline V gene data show CDR1 as MNHEY and CDR2 as SMNVEV (reference sequence). This CDR3 is 13 amino acids long. The germline V and J ends were trimmed by 5 bases and 5 bases, with 12 bases remaining between them. The chain's CDR3 is CASSIRTATEAFF. DNA for the CDR3: TGTGCCAGCAGTATACGGACAGCAACTGAAGCTTTCTTT.

The rearrangement joins TRBV6-5 to TRBJ1-2; 7 nucleotides agree with TRBD1. CDR1 is MNHEY and CDR2 is SVGAGI in the germline V gene. V lost 2 bases to trimming and J lost 8 bases; unmatched junction nucleotides: 5. The CDR3 has 13 residues. The CDR3 reads CASSYPQGSGYTF. For the CDR3, the DNA is TGTGCCAGCAGTTACCCACAGGGGAGCGGCTACACCTTC.

The chain links TRBV27 to TRBJ2-1; tentatively, D is TRBD1 (6 bases). The CDR3 length is 13 residues. Trimming removed 3 bases at V and 7 bases at J, with 10 bases between. Germline V gives CDR1 MNHEY, CDR2 SMNVEV (reference sequence). The DNA for the CDR3 is TGTGCCAGCAGTTTTTTAGGGGGAAATGAGCAGTTCTTC. Its protein is CASSFLGGNEQFF.

V and J are TRBV30 and TRBJ2-1, with 7 bases matching TRBD2. V shed 3 bases, J shed 0 bases, and the junction held 5 bases outside the gene matches. CDR1 and CDR2 from the germline V gene are GTSNPN and SVGIG (reference sequence). CDR3 length: 15 residues. The CDR3 coding sequence is TGTGCCTGGAGCCCGGGCGGGGGCTCCTACAATGAGCAGTTCTTC. It codes for CAWSPGGGSYNEQFF. Supplemented by reference TRBV30 and TRBJ2-1, the full variable domain reads SQTIHQWPATLVQPVGSPLSLECTVEGTSNPNLYWYRQAAGRGLQLLFYSVGIGQISSEVPQNLSASRPQDRQFILSSKKLLLSDSGFYLCAWSPGGGSYNEQFFGPGTRLTVL.